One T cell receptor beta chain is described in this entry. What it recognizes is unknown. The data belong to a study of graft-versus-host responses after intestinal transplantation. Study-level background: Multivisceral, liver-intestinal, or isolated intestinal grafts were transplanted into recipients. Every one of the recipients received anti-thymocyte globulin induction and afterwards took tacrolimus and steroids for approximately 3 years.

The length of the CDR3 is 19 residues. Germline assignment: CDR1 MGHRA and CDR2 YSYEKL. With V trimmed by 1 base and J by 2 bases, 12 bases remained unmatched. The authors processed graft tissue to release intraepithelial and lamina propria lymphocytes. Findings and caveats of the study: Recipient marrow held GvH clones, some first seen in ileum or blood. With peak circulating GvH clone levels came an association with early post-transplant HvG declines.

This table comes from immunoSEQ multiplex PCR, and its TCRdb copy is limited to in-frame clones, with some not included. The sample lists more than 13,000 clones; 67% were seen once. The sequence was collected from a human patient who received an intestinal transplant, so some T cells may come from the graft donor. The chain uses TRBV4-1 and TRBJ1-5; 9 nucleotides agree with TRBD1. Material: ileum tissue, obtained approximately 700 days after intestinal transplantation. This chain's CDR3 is CASSQGLPGTGWRNQPQHF. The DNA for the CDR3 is TGCGCCAGCAGCCAAGGTCTACCCGGGACAGGGTGGCGCAATCAGCCCCAGCATTTT.